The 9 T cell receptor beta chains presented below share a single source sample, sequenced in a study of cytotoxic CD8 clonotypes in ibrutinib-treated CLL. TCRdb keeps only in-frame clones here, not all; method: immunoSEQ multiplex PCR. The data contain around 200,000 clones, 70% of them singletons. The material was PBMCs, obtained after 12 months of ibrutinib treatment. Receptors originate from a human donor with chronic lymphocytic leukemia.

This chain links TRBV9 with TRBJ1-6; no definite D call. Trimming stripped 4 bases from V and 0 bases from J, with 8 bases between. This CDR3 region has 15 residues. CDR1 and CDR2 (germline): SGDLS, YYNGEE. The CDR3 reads CASSPGGSYNSPLHF. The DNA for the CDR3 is TGTGCCAGCAGCCCCGGCGGCTCCTATAATTCACCCCTCCACTTT.

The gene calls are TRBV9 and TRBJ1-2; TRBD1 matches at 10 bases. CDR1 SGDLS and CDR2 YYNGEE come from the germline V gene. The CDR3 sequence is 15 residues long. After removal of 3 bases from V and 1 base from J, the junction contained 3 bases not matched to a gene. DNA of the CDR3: TGTGCCAGCAGCGGGACAGGGGGATATAACTATGGCTACACCTTC. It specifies CASSGTGGYNYGYTF.

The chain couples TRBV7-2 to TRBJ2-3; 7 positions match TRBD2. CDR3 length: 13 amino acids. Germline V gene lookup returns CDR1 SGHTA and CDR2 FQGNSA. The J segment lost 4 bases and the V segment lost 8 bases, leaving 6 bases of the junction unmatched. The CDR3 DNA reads TGTGCCAGCTCCATGGGGAGGGCAGATACGCAGTATTTT. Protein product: CASSMGRADTQYF.

The CDR3 nucleotides are TGTGCCAGCAGTTACTCGACGGTAACAGATACGCAGTATTTT. Amino acid sequence: CASSYSTVTDTQYF. The chain joins TRBV6-5 to TRBJ2-3, with no clear D. The CDR3 sequence is 14 residues long. The germline V and J ends were trimmed by 0 bases and 3 bases, with 7 bases remaining between them. CDR1 is MNHEY and CDR2 is SVGAGI in the germline V gene.

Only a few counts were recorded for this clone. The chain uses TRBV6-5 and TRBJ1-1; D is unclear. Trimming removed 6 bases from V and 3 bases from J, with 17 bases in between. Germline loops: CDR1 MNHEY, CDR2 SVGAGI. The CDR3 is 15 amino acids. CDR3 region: CASSGFGTGYTEAFF. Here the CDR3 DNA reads TGTGCCAGCAGCGGTTTCGGTACGGGGTACACTGAAGCTTTCTTT.

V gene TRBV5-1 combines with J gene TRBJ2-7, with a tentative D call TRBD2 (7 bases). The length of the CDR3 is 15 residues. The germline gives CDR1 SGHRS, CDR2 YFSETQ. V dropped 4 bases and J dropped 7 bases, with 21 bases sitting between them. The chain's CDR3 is CASSTIGGGAGEQYF. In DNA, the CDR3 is TGCGCCAGCAGCACCATAGGAGGGGGGGCAGGGGAGCAGTACTTC.

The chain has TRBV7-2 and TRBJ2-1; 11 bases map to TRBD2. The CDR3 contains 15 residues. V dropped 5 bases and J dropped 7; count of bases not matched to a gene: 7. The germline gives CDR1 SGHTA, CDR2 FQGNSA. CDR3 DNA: TGTGCCAGCAGCCTCCCTAGCGGGAGGAGGAATGAGCAGTTCTTC. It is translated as CASSLPSGRRNEQFF.

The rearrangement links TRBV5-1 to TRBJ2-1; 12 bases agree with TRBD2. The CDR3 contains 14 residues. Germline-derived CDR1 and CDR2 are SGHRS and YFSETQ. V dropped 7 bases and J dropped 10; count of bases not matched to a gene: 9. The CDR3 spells CASQRLAGAREQFF. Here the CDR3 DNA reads TGCGCCAGCCAGAGACTAGCGGGAGCGAGGGAGCAGTTCTTC.

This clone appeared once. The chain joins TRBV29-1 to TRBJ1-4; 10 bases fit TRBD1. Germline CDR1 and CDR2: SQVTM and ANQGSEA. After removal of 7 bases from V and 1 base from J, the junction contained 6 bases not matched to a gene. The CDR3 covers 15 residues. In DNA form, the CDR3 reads TGCAGCGCGTCTCGGGACAGGGGAACTAATGAAAAACTGTTTTTT. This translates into CSASRDRGTNEKLFF. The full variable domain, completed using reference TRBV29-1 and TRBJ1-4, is SAVISQKPSRDICQRGTSLTIQCQVDSQVTMMFWYRQQPGQSLTLIATANQGSEATYESGFVIDKFPISRPNLTFSTLTVSNMSPEDSSIYLCSASRDRGTNEKLFFGSGTQLSVL.